The next 32 T cell receptor beta chains were all read from a single sample in a study of blood T cell repertoires in COVID-19. Sequencing used immunoSEQ multiplex PCR; TCRdb keeps in-frame clones, though not all of them. The sample lists 75,000 to 85,000 clones; over 75% were seen once. The specimen was peripheral blood. The receptors were sampled from a man between 45 and 60 years old with active COVID-19.

This chain connects TRBV11-3 to TRBJ2-3; tentatively, D is TRBD1 (5 bases). The CDR3 spans 15 residues. CDR1 and CDR2 (germline): SGHNT, YENEEA. V gave up 5 bases and J gave up 6 bases, with 18 bases separating them. CDR3 in amino acids: CASSQRRTSPDTQYF. DNA of the CDR3: TGTGCCAGCAGCCAACGTAGGACATCCCCGGATACGCAGTATTTT.

The chain carries TRBV27 and TRBJ2-1, with a possible D match to TRBD2 (6 bases). The CDR3 runs 17 residues. V was clipped by 4 bases and J by 0 bases, with 16 bases between them. Germline CDR1 MNHEY, CDR2 SMNVEV (reference sequence). The CDR3 loop reads CASSSYPGGFSYNEQFF. CDR3 sequence (DNA): TGTGCCAGCAGTTCGTATCCCGGGGGTTTCTCCTACAATGAGCAGTTCTTC.

The chain employs TRBV3-1 (or the pseudogene TRBV3-2) and TRBJ1-5; TRBD1 aligns across 8 bases. V trimming: 1 base; J trimming: 6 bases; junction bases outside the gene matches: 2. The CDR3 has 14 amino acids. CDR1 is LGHDT and CDR2 is YNNKEL in the germline V gene (reference sequence). The CDR3: CASSQGTGLQPQHF. For the CDR3, the DNA is TGTGCCAGCAGCCAAGGGACAGGGCTTCAGCCCCAGCATTTT.

The V call is TRBV5-6, the J call TRBJ1-1, with D uncertain. Germline CDR1 SGHDT, CDR2 YYEEEE. This CDR3 has 13 residues. Trimming pared 1 base from V and 2 bases from J, leaving 6 bases between. The CDR3 nucleotides read TGTGCCAGCAGCTTGATTCTAAACACTGAAGCTTTCTTT. Protein sequence: CASSLILNTEAFF.

This chain uses TRBV27 with TRBJ1-1; TRBD1 aligns across 9 bases. Trimming cost V 3 bases and J 1 base; bases outside gene matches: 9. Germline CDR1 reads MNHEY; CDR2 reads SMNVEV (reference sequence). The CDR3 sequence is 17 residues long. CDR3 in amino acids: CASSLRGQGSRNTEAFF. CDR3 nucleotides: TGTGCCAGCAGTTTGCGAGGACAGGGGTCCAGGAACACTGAAGCTTTCTTT.

The chain joins TRBV15 to TRBJ1-1, with TRBD1 as a possible D gene (6 bases). Germline values: CDR1 LNHNV, CDR2 YYDKDF (reference sequence). The CDR3 loop spans 12 amino acids. V dropped 4 bases and J dropped 10 bases, with 13 bases sitting between them. The CDR3 is CATSNVRGTAFF. For the CDR3, the DNA is TGTGCCACCAGCAACGTGAGGGGGACAGCTTTCTTT. Full variable domain (remainder filled in from reference TRBV15 and TRBJ1-1): DAMVIQNPRYQVTQFGKPVTLSCSQTLNHNVMYWYQQKSSQAPKLLFHYYDKDFNNEADTPDNFQSRRPNTSFCFLDIRSPGLGDTAMYLCATSNVRGTAFFGQGTRLTVV.

The rearrangement joins TRBV30 to TRBJ2-7; tentatively, D is TRBD1 (7 bases). CDR1 is GTSNPN, CDR2 SVGIG, per germline (reference sequence). V was pared by 3 bases and J by 0 bases, with 12 bases between. CDR3 length equals 14 residues. The CDR3 nucleotides read TGTGCCTGGAGCTCAGGGGGGTCCTCCTACGAGCAGTACTTC. This gives the protein CAWSSGGSSYEQYF.

V and J are TRBV28 and TRBJ1-2, with TRBD1 identical over 9 bases. The CDR3 totals 16 residues. Germline CDR1 MDHEN, CDR2 SYDVKM. The V and J ends lost 4 bases and 11 bases, in that order; junction bases with no gene match: 17. CDR3: CASSSPFTGGGSRYTF. The CDR3 DNA reads as TGTGCCAGCAGTTCCCCTTTTACAGGGGGCGGATCTAGGTACACCTTC.

This clone was picked up a small number of times. V and J are TRBV4-3 and TRBJ2-1; 12 bases align to TRBD2. Per the germline V gene, CDR1 is LGHNA and CDR2 is YSLEER. After removal of 8 bases from V and 10 bases from J, the junction contained 3 bases not matched to a gene. The CDR3 runs 12 residues. The CDR3 DNA follows: TGCGCCAGCCAAGGGACTAGCGGGGAGCAGTTCTTC. Translated, it gives CASQGTSGEQFF.

The V gene is TRBV6-6, the J gene TRBJ1-4; 7 bases agree with TRBD1. This CDR3 contains 14 residues. CDR1 and CDR2 from the germline V gene are MNHNY and SVGAGI (reference sequence). The V and J ends lost 6 bases and 3 bases, in that order; junction bases with no gene match: 4. This chain's CDR3 is CASSSGQANEKLFF. The CDR3 coding sequence is TGTGCCAGCAGCTCCGGACAGGCTAATGAAAAACTGTTTTTT.

This sequence joins TRBV28 and TRBJ2-5; possibly TRBD1 for D (5 bases). V gave up 4 bases and J gave up 5 bases, with 17 bases separating them. CDR1 MDHEN and CDR2 SYDVKM come from the germline V gene. This CDR3 region has 15 residues. CDR3 loop: CASSSHQQGRETQYF. The CDR3 DNA is TGTGCCAGCAGTTCCCATCAGCAGGGAAGGGAGACCCAGTACTTC.

The genes are TRBV27 and TRBJ2-1, with 9 bases identical to TRBD2. This CDR3 spans 15 amino acids. After removal of 5 bases from V and 10 bases from J, the junction contained 12 bases not matched to a gene. Germline CDR1 MNHEY, CDR2 SMNVEV (reference sequence). In DNA form, the CDR3 reads TGTGCCAGCAGTGCCCCTAGCGGGGCGACAATAGAGCAGTTCTTC. Residues: CASSAPSGATIEQFF.

V and J are TRBV4-2 and TRBJ1-3; no clear D. With 2 bases removed from V and 0 bases from J, the gap between germline ends came to 11 bases. From germline, CDR1 is LGHNA and CDR2 YNFKEQ. CDR3 length equals 16 residues. For the CDR3, the DNA is TGTGCCAGCAGCCAACCGGAGTTTGGCTCTGGAAACACCATATATTTT. Translating gives CASSQPEFGSGNTIYF.

This clone was counted between two and nine times. In the same sample, other DNA sequences code for this CDR3. V is TRBV4-1 and J is TRBJ2-7, with 7 nucleotides matching TRBD2. The V and J ends lost 4 bases and 6 bases, in that order; junction bases with no gene match: 3. The germline V gene has CDR1 MGHRA and CDR2 YSYEKL. There are 12 residues in the CDR3. CDR3 sequence reads: CASSRPGGEQYF. The CDR3 DNA sequence: TGCGCCAGCAGCCGCCCGGGGGGCGAGCAGTACTTC.

V usage is TRBV5-1 and J usage is TRBJ2-3; TRBD2 matches 8 bases. The CDR3 totals 15 residues. Unmatched junction bases numbered 5, after V lost 0 bases and J lost 5 bases. Germline loops: CDR1 SGHRS, CDR2 YFSETQ. The CDR3 region is CASSLAGGPQDTQYF. CDR3 sequence (DNA): TGCGCCAGCAGCTTGGCGGGAGGGCCACAAGATACGCAGTATTTT.

The chain is built from TRBV5-1 and TRBJ2-2, with a possible D match to TRBD1 (5 bases). Germline V gene lookup returns CDR1 SGHRS and CDR2 YFSETQ. The CDR3 runs 16 residues. Trimming removed 4 bases at V and 2 bases at J, with 15 bases between. CDR3 protein: CASSTDSAINTGELFF. The CDR3 nucleotides are TGCGCCAGCAGCACCGACAGCGCGATCAACACCGGGGAGCTGTTTTTT.

The chain combines TRBV5-1 with TRBJ2-2; D is uncertain. The CDR3 length is 12 residues. Deletions cut 5 bases from V and 1 base from J, with 3 bases between. Germline assignment: CDR1 SGHRS and CDR2 YFSETQ. The CDR3 coding sequence is TGCGCCAGCAGACAGAACACCGGGGAGCTGTTTTTT. Protein: CASRQNTGELFF.

CDR3 bases: TGTGCCTGGAGTGCGGGGACAGGCACAGATACGCAGTATTTT. Its protein is CAWSAGTGTDTQYF. The chain links TRBV30 to TRBJ2-3, with 7 positions matching TRBD1. CDR1 GTSNPN and CDR2 SVGIG come from the germline V gene (reference sequence). V lost 1 base, J lost 1 base, and 2 bases stayed unmatched. The CDR3 covers 14 residues.

This chain links TRBV19 with TRBJ2-3; 12 nucleotides match TRBD2. The CDR3 is made up of 17 amino acids. The germline gives CDR1 LNHDA, CDR2 SQIVND (reference sequence). Germline trimming cut 8 bases from V and 6 bases from J; bases unmatched to any gene: 15. CDR3 sequence reads: CASGELGTSGRGDTQYF. The DNA for the CDR3 is TGTGCCAGTGGTGAACTCGGGACTAGCGGGCGTGGCGATACGCAGTATTTT.

DNA for the CDR3: TGTGCCAGCAGCTTAGGTGCAGGCCTAACCCACTCTGGAAACACCATATATTTT. Encoded protein: CASSLGAGLTHSGNTIYF. The chain is built from TRBV7-2 and TRBJ1-3; D gene ambiguous. The V and J ends lost 1 base and 0 bases respectively, with 16 bases between them. Germline V gene lookup returns CDR1 SGHTA and CDR2 FQGNSA. The CDR3 is 18 residues long.

The rearrangement links TRBV9 to TRBJ1-2, with TRBD1 identical over 10 bases. The germline gives CDR1 SGDLS, CDR2 YYNGEE. The length of the CDR3 is 15 residues. The V gene end was trimmed by 0 bases and the J gene end by 3 bases; junction bases not matched to a gene: 2. CDR3 amino acids: CASSVDGTGDYGYTF. The CDR3 bases are TGTGCCAGCAGCGTAGATGGGACAGGGGACTATGGCTACACCTTC.

This sequence joins TRBV4-3 and TRBJ1-1; TRBD1 is a possible D gene (5 bases). V lost 1 base and J lost 1, with 7 bases in between. The CDR3 is 14 amino acids. Germline CDR1 LGHNA, CDR2 YSLEER. CDR3 in amino acids: CASSQVGGNTEAFF. The DNA of the CDR3 is TGCGCCAGCAGCCAAGTGGGGGGGAACACTGAAGCTTTCTTT.

The chain uses TRBV10-3 and TRBJ1-6, with 8 bases matching TRBD1. The CDR3 extends over 17 amino acids. The ends lost 0 bases at V and 10 bases at J; junction bases unmatched: 11. The germline V gene has CDR1 ENHRY and CDR2 SYGVKD. CDR3 coding DNA: TGTGCCATCAGTGAGTCGAATGTGGACAGGGTACAATCACCCCTCCACTTT. It specifies CAISESNVDRVQSPLHF.

The chain employs TRBV28 and TRBJ2-6; 10 bases agree with TRBD1. From germline, CDR1 is MDHEN and CDR2 SYDVKM. The CDR3 runs to 18 residues. Trimming removed 6 bases from V and 4 bases from J; junction bases left unmatched: 12. CDR3 DNA: TGTGCCAGCAGGTACGGACAGGGGGACCCCACGGGGGCCAACGTCCTGACTTTC. Protein product: CASRYGQGDPTGANVLTF.

In nucleotides, the CDR3 is TGTGCCAGCAGCTCTGAGTTTACCAATTCACCCCTCCACTTT. Its protein product is CASSSEFTNSPLHF. The V and J genes are TRBV5-4 and TRBJ1-6; D gene ambiguous. The CDR3 is 14 amino acids. From germline, CDR1 is SGHNT and CDR2 YYREEE (reference sequence). Trimming took off 3 bases at V and 7 bases at J, with 11 bases between the two ends.

The chain carries TRBV24-1 and TRBJ1-5; 7 bases line up with TRBD1. This CDR3 is 14 amino acids long. CDR1 and CDR2 (germline): KGHDR, SFDVKD. Trimming at V came to 6 bases and at J to 3 bases, leaving 4 bases not matched to a gene. CDR3 bases: TGTGCCACCAGTATAGGGGGCTACAATCAGCCCCAGCATTTT. It is translated as CATSIGGYNQPQHF.

The genes are TRBV18 and TRBJ1-3; weak D call: TRBD1 (5 bases). Germline V gives CDR1 KGHSH, CDR2 LQKENI. The CDR3 has 13 residues. V was trimmed by 3 bases and J by 5 bases, leaving 8 bases between them. The CDR3 region has the DNA TGTGCCAGCTCACCCCAGGACAGAAACACCATATATTTT. As protein: CASSPQDRNTIYF.

The V gene is TRBV28, the J gene TRBJ1-1; D not certain. Germline V lookup: CDR1 MDHEN, CDR2 SYDVKM. V lost 7 bases and J 4 bases, leaving 10 bases between the germline ends. This CDR3 contains 12 residues. The CDR3, as DNA: TGTGCCAGCAAACCCGGGGTCACTGAAGCTTTCTTT. It specifies CASKPGVTEAFF.

This clone appeared a single time. The chain employs TRBV11-1 and TRBJ2-1; D unresolved. Trimming cost V 5 bases and J 0 bases, with 5 bases left between them. Germline V CDR1 and CDR2: SGHAT, FQDESV (reference sequence). CDR3 length equals 13 residues. The CDR3 loop reads CASSPSSYNEQFF. The DNA for the CDR3 is TGTGCCAGCAGCCCTAGCTCCTACAATGAGCAGTTCTTC.

CDR3 amino acids: CASSPRGTSGSVSNEQFF. CDR3 sequence (DNA): TGTGCCAGCAGTCCCAGGGGGACTAGCGGGAGTGTGAGCAATGAGCAGTTCTTC. V usage is TRBV5-4 and J usage is TRBJ2-1, with 14 bases lining up with TRBD2. V shed 5 bases and J 6 bases; nucleotides not matched to a gene: 13. The CDR3 covers 18 residues. Germline V CDR1 and CDR2: SGHNT, YYREEE (reference sequence).

In its sample, this clone was seen once. The rearrangement joins TRBV6-6 to TRBJ1-4; D perhaps matches TRBD1 (5 bases). The CDR3 extends over 15 amino acids. V lost 0 bases, J lost 3 bases, and 8 bases lay in between. CDR1 is MNHNY and CDR2 is SVGAGI in the germline V gene (reference sequence). CDR3 protein: CASSYSLGPNEKLFF. The CDR3 coding sequence is TGTGCCAGCAGTTACTCGTTGGGGCCTAATGAAAAACTGTTTTTT.

This chain uses TRBV28 with TRBJ2-3; 9 nucleotides align to TRBD2. The V gene end was trimmed by 2 bases and the J gene end by 2 bases; junction bases not matched to a gene: 2. There are 15 residues in the CDR3. The germline V gene has CDR1 MDHEN and CDR2 SYDVKM. The CDR3 region has the DNA TGTGCCAGCAGTTTAGCGGGAGGGCCCACAGATACGCAGTATTTT. Protein: CASSLAGGPTDTQYF.